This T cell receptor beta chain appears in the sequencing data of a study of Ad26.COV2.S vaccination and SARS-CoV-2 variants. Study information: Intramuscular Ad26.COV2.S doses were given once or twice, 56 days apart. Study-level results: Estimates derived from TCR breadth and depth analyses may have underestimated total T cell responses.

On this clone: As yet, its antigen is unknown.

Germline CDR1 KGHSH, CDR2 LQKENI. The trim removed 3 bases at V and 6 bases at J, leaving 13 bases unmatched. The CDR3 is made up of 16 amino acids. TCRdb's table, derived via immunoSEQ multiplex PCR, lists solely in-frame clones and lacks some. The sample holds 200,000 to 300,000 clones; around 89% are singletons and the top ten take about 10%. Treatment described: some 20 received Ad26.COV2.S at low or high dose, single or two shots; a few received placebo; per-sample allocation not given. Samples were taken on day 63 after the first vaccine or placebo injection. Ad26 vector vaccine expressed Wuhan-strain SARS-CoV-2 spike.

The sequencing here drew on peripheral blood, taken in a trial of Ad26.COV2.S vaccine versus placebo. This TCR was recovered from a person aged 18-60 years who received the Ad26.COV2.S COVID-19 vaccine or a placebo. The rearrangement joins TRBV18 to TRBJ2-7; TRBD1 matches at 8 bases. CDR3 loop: CASSPLGQGLTGEQYF. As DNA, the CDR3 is TGTGCCAGCTCACCCCTTGGACAGGGTTTAACGGGCGAGCAGTACTTC.